These 25 T cell receptor beta chains were sequenced from one sample in a study of T-cell reconstitution after alpha-beta-depleted transplantation in children. The authors prepared the TCRbeta library with unique molecular identifiers. Each CDR3 protein gets one entry after TCRdb re-called the PCR reads with MiXCR. This table holds hundreds of thousands of distinct CDR3 sequences, about 33% found once. This specimen consisted of PBMCs from the stem cell graft donor, obtained from the stem cell graft. These receptors were taken from a human donor who donated a stem cell graft to a child with aplastic anemia.

This clonotype was counted a few times. The chain employs TRBV7-6 and TRBJ2-1; possible D gene TRBD2, 5 bases. Germline lookup yields CDR1 SGHVS and CDR2 FNYEAQ. CDR3 size: 16 residues. Trimming cost V 3 bases and J 9 bases, with 21 bases left between them. This CDR3 reads CASSFPRSSPGTEQFF. CDR3 in DNA: TGTGCCAGCAGCTTTCCCCGCTCGAGCCCGGGAACTGAGCAGTTCTTC. Full variable domain (rest looked up from reference TRBV7-6 and TRBJ2-1): GAGVSQSPRYKVTKRGQDVALRCDPISGHVSLYWYRQALGQGPEFLTYFNYEAQQDKSGLPNDRFSAERPEGSISTLTIQRTEQRDSAMYRCASSFPRSSPGTEQFFGPGTRLTVL.

There are a few counts of this clonotype. V and J are TRBV4-3 and TRBJ2-7; D remains unclear. V gave up 4 bases and J gave up 1 base, with 14 bases separating them. The CDR3 sequence is 15 residues long. Germline assignment: CDR1 LGHNA and CDR2 YSLEER. The CDR3 sequence: CASSLGSQESYEQYF. The CDR3, as DNA: TGCGCCAGCAGCCTTGGGTCGCAGGAATCCTACGAGCAGTACTTC.

Only a few counts were recorded for this clonotype. The genes are TRBV12-3 or TRBV12-4 and TRBJ1-5, with D perhaps TRBD1 (6 bases). The CDR3 consists of 14 residues. V lost 3 bases, J lost 2 bases, and 8 bases lay in between. CDR3 loop: CASSFSGGNQPQHF. The CDR3 DNA reads as TGTGCCAGCAGTTTTTCAGGGGGCAATCAGCCCCAGCATTTT.

The chain joins TRBV7-8 to TRBJ2-3; no reliable D call. Trimming took 3 bases from V and 6 from J, leaving 13 bases between them. The CDR3 is 14 amino acids. Germline CDR1 and CDR2: SGHVS and FQNEAQ. The CDR3 region has the DNA TGTGCCAGCAGCTTGATAAGACTGGCTGATACGCAGTATTTT. Protein: CASSLIRLADTQYF.

The chain recombines TRBV14 with TRBJ2-5; perhaps TRBD1 as D (6 bases). Trimming cost V 4 bases and J 4 bases, with 16 bases left between them. The CDR3 is 15 amino acids. The germline V gene has CDR1 SGHDN and CDR2 FVKESK. DNA for the CDR3: TGTGCCAGCAGCCGGCCTTTGGACAGAGGAGAGACCCAGTACTTC. It specifies CASSRPLDRGETQYF.

This clonotype has only a few counts. J is TRBJ2-2 and V is TRBV7-2, with D uncertain. Germline V lookup: CDR1 SGHTA, CDR2 FQGNSA. The CDR3 runs to 14 residues. The germline V and J ends were trimmed by 4 bases and 5 bases, with 11 bases remaining between them. In DNA, the CDR3 is TGTGCCAGCAGCTCCGGGCCACAAACCGGGGAGCTGTTTTTT. Amino acids: CASSSGPQTGELFF.

The rearrangement links TRBV5-1 to TRBJ1-2; D may be TRBD1 (5 bases). The CDR3 has 16 amino acids. The germline V gene has CDR1 SGHRS and CDR2 YFSETQ. Trimming removed 4 bases from V and 0 bases from J, with 16 bases in between. The CDR3 nucleotides are TGCGCCAGCAGCCCGGGACGGACCGTCCCTAACTATGGCTACACCTTC. It specifies CASSPGRTVPNYGYTF.

The V and J genes are TRBV12-3 or TRBV12-4 and TRBJ1-1; D remains ambiguous. With 1 base removed from V and 1 base from J, the gap between germline ends came to 7 bases. This CDR3 contains 14 residues. The CDR3 reads CASSLDGSNTEAFF. The CDR3 DNA reads as TGTGCCAGCAGTTTAGACGGCTCGAACACTGAAGCTTTCTTT.

This clonotype was seen a handful of times. J is TRBJ1-2 and V is TRBV20-1; a possible D gene is TRBD1 (5 bases). This CDR3 contains 10 residues. Looked up from germline, CDR1 is DFQATT and CDR2 is SNEGSKA (reference sequence). CDR3 sequence (DNA): TGCGCCTTAGACAGCTATGGCTACACCTTC. Protein: CALDSYGYTF.

This clonotype was seen ten or more times. V gene TRBV12-3 or TRBV12-4 combines with J gene TRBJ2-1; the match to TRBD2 covers 11 bases. Trimming at V came to 3 bases and at J to 8 bases, leaving 6 bases not matched to a gene. This CDR3 is built from 15 residues. This CDR3 is CASSFELAGAHEQFF. The CDR3 bases are TGTGCCAGCAGTTTCGAACTAGCGGGAGCCCATGAGCAGTTCTTC.

Many counts were recorded for this clonotype. The chain uses TRBV29-1 and TRBJ1-2; D uncertain. This CDR3 contains 13 residues. The V gene's germline CDR1 is SQVTM and CDR2 ANQGSEA. V was clipped by 7 bases and J by 4 bases, with 16 bases between them. The CDR3 bases are TGCAGCGCCGGACTGACGTCGGGCTATGGCTACACCTTC. Protein sequence: CSAGLTSGYGYTF.

This chain links TRBV29-1 with TRBJ2-5; 11 nucleotides agree with TRBD1. The V segment lost 4 bases and the J segment 5 bases; nucleotides outside the gene matches: 6. The V gene's germline CDR1 is SQVTM and CDR2 ANQGSEA. The CDR3 runs 14 residues. CDR3 DNA sequence: TGCAGCGTTGTGAAGGGACAGGGGGGCGAGACCCAGTACTTC. Its translation is CSVVKGQGGETQYF.

The gene calls are TRBV5-1 and TRBJ2-2; the D is unclear. Germline V gives CDR1 SGHRS, CDR2 YFSETQ. Trimming removed 5 bases at V and 1 base at J, with 9 bases between. The CDR3 runs to 14 residues. The CDR3, as DNA: TGCGCCAGCAGACCTGACGGGAACACCGGGGAGCTGTTTTTT. Its protein is CASRPDGNTGELFF.

This clonotype was seen a handful of times. The chain couples TRBV9 to TRBJ2-5; unclear D gene. Between the trimmed V and J ends, which lost 2 bases and 4 bases, there was a span of 15 bases. CDR1 and CDR2 (germline): SGDLS, YYNGEE. CDR3 length equals 15 residues. The CDR3 loop is CASSVSSRTGETQYF. The DNA of the CDR3 is TGTGCCAGCAGCGTGTCTTCTCGGACCGGAGAGACCCAGTACTTC. The full variable domain, completed using reference TRBV9 and TRBJ2-5, is DSGVTQTPKHLITATGQRVTLRCSPRSGDLSVYWYQQSLDQGLQFLIQYYNGEERAKGNILERFSAQQFPDLHSELNLSSLELGDSALYFCASSVSSRTGETQYFGPGTRLLVL.

CDR3 protein: CASSVAPFGDATGELFF. As DNA, the CDR3 is TGTGCCAGCAGCGTAGCCCCCTTCGGCGATGCCACCGGGGAGCTGTTTTTT. The J gene is TRBJ2-2, the V gene TRBV9; no definite D call. CDR1 and CDR2 (germline): SGDLS, YYNGEE. CDR3 length equals 17 residues. V lost 0 bases to trimming and J lost 4 bases, with 16 bases between them.

This clonotype was counted a few times. The chain employs TRBV21-1 and TRBJ2-7; TRBD1 is taken as the D call from the table, unchecked against the DNA. TRBV21-1 is an annotated pseudogene. The CDR3 is made up of 11 amino acids. The DNA of the CDR3 is TGTGCCAGCAGCAAGCGAAGGGGGCAGTACTTC. Translation: CASSKRRGQYF.

The chain carries TRBV20-1 and TRBJ2-1; unclear D gene. The CDR3 loop spans 14 amino acids. CDR1 and CDR2 (germline): DFQATT, SNEGSKA (reference sequence). V was shortened by 4 bases and J by 7 bases, with 17 bases between the two germline ends. The CDR3 reads CSATHGTDGNEQFF. For the CDR3, the DNA is TGCAGTGCTACGCACGGCACGGATGGGAATGAGCAGTTCTTC.

The rearrangement uses TRBV12-3 or TRBV12-4 and TRBJ2-3; D might be TRBD1 (5 bases). CDR3 length: 15 residues. With 7 bases removed from V and 4 bases from J, the gap between germline ends came to 18 bases. The DNA of the CDR3 is TGTGCCAGCACCATCCGAAGGGGATGGCCAGATACGCAGTATTTT. It yields the protein CASTIRRGWPDTQYF.

The rearrangement links TRBV2 to TRBJ2-3; D unclear. Germline CDR1 and CDR2: SNHLY and FYNNEI. The ends were cut back, 6 bases at V and 5 bases at J, with 15 bases in the middle. The CDR3 covers 14 residues. CDR3 DNA: TGTGCCAGCAGCCCAGACCGGAACGGAGATACGCAGTATTTT. Its translation is CASSPDRNGDTQYF.

The chain employs TRBV27 and TRBJ2-1, with TRBD2 matching 9 bases. The CDR3 has 15 amino acids. Germline trimming cut 3 bases from V and 7 bases from J; bases unmatched to any gene: 7. Looked up from germline, CDR1 is MNHEY and CDR2 is SMNVEV (reference sequence). CDR3 DNA: TGTGCCAGCAGTTTCATAGCGGGAGTATTGAATGAGCAGTTCTTC. It encodes CASSFIAGVLNEQFF.

The rearrangement links TRBV12-3 or TRBV12-4 to TRBJ2-7; D might be TRBD1 (6 bases). CDR3 length: 12 amino acids. Trimming removed 5 bases at V and 4 bases at J, with 9 bases between. The CDR3 bases are TGTGCCAGCAGTCCCGACAGGTACGAGCAGTACTTC. Translated: CASSPDRYEQYF.

This clonotype was observed a handful of times. The J gene is TRBJ2-7, the V gene TRBV15, with D unresolved. V was pared by 9 bases and J by 1 base, with 16 bases between. Germline CDR1 is LNHNV and CDR2 is YYDKDF (reference sequence). This CDR3 has 14 amino acids. This CDR3 is CATNNLGSSYEQYF. The CDR3 nucleotides read TGTGCCACTAATAATCTGGGCTCGTCCTACGAGCAGTACTTC.

This clonotype was counted only a few times. V is TRBV7-2 and J is TRBJ2-3; 10 bases match TRBD2. CDR1 and CDR2 (germline): SGHTA, FQGNSA. The J segment lost 2 bases and the V segment lost 2 bases, leaving 4 bases of the junction unmatched. This CDR3 is 16 amino acids long. The DNA of the CDR3 is TGTGCCAGCAGCTTAAGGACTAGCGGAAACACAGATACGCAGTATTTT. Translation: CASSLRTSGNTDTQYF.

This clonotype was counted a few times. V gene TRBV5-6 combines with J gene TRBJ1-1, with D tentatively TRBD1 (5 bases). Germline V lookup: CDR1 SGHDT, CDR2 YYEEEE. The CDR3 extends over 12 amino acids. Trimming took off 5 bases at V and 7 bases at J, with 12 bases between the two ends. CDR3 region: CASRRDGNEAFF. As DNA, the CDR3 is TGTGCCAGCAGGAGGGACGGGAATGAAGCTTTCTTT.

Details on this clonotype: The junction does not match germline at one end; this may be a read error. For the CDR3, the DNA is TGTGCCAGCAGCTCGGGACTAGCGGGAGGGGATGAGCATTTCTTC. It specifies CASSSGLAGGDEHFF. V is TRBV12-3 or TRBV12-4 and J is TRBJ2-1; 16 bases are shared with TRBD2. This CDR3 is built from 15 residues.